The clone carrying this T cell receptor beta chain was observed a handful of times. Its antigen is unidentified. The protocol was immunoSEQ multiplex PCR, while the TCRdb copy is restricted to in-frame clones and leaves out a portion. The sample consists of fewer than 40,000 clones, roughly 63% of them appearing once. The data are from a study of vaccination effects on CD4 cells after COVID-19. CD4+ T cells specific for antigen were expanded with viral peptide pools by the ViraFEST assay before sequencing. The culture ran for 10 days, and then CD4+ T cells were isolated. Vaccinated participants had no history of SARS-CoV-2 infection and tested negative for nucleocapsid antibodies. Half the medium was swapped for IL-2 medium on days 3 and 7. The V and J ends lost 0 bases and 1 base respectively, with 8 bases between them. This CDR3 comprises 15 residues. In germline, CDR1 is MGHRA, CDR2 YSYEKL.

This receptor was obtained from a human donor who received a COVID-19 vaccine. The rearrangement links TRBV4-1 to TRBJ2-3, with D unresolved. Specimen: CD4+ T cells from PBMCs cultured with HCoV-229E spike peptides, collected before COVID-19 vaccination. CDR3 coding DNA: TGCGCCAGCAGCCAAGATTTCCGGGGCACAGATACGCAGTATTTT. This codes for CASSQDFRGTDTQYF.